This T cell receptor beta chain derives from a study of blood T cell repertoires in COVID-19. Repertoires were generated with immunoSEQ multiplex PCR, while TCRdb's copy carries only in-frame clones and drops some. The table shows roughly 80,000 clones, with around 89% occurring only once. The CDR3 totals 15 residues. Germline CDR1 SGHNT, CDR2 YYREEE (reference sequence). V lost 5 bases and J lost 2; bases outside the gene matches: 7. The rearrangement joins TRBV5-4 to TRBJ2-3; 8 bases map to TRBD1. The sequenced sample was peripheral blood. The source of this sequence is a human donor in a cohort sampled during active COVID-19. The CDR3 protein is CASRPWTGPTDTQYF. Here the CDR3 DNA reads TGTGCCAGCAGACCTTGGACAGGGCCCACAGATACGCAGTATTTT.